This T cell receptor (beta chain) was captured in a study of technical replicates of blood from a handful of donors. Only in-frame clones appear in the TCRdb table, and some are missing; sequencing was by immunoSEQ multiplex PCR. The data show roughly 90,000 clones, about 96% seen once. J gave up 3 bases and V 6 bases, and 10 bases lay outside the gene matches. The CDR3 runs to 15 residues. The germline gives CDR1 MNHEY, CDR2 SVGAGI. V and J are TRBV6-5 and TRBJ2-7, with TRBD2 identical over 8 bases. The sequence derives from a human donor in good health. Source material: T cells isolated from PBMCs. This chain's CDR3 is CASSVSGSPYYEQYF. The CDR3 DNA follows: TGTGCCAGCAGCGTGAGCGGGAGCCCCTACTACGAGCAGTACTTC.